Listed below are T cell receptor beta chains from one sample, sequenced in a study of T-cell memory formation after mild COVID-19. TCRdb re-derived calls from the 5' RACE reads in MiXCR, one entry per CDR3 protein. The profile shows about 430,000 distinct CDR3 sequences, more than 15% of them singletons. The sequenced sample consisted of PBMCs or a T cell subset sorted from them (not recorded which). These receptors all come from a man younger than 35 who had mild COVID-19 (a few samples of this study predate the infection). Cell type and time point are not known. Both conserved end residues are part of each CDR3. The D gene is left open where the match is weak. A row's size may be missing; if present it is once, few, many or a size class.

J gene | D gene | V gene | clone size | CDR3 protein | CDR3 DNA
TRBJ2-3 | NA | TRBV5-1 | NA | CASSLAGQGVTDTQYF | TGCGCCAGCAGCTTGGCCGGGCAGGGAGTGACAGATACGCAGTATTTT
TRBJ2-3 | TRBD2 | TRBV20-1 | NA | CSATERGGFTDTQYF | TGCAGTGCCACAGAGCGGGGTGGATTCACAGATACGCAGTATTTT
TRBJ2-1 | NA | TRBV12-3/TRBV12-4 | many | CASSFGGSGDEQFF | TGTGCCAGCAGTTTCGGAGGTAGTGGGGATGAGCAGTTCTTC
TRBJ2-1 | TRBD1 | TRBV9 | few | CASSVWDSSYNEQFF | TGTGCCAGCAGCGTTTGGGACAGCTCCTACAATGAGCAGTTCTTC
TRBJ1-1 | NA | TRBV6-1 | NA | CASYTRVMNTEAFF | TGTGCCAGCTATACCAGGGTGATGAACACTGAAGCTTTCTTT
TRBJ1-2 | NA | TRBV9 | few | CASSVVEGGYTF | TGTGCCAGCAGCGTAGTGGAAGGTGGCTACACCTTC
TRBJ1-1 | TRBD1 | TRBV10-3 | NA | CAISELNRDRTEAFF | TGTGCCATCAGTGAGTTGAACAGGGACAGGACTGAAGCTTTCTTT
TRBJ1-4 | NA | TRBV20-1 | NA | CSARDSPGRTNEKLFF | TGCAGTGCTAGAGATAGCCCTGGGAGAACTAATGAAAAACTGTTTTTT
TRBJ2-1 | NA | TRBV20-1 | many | CSARLKEQERYNEQFF | TGCAGTGCTAGATTAAAGGAACAGGAGCGCTACAATGAGCAGTTCTTC
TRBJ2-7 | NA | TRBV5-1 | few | CASSLAPATRPYEQYF | TGCGCCAGCAGCTTGGCTCCAGCGACACGACCCTACGAGCAGTACTTC
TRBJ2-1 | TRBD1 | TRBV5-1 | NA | CASSLATRGSSNEQFF | TGCGCCAGCAGCTTGGCTACCAGGGGGTCCAGCAATGAGCAGTTCTTC
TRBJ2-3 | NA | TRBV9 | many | CASSVGVGTDTQYF | TGTGCCAGCAGCGTAGGGGTGGGCACAGATACGCAGTATTTT
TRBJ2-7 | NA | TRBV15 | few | CATSRDRDGSYEQYF | TGTGCCACCAGCAGAGACCGGGACGGCTCCTACGAGCAGTACTTC
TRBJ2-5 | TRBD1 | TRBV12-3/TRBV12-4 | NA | CASSLGQVRETQYF | TGTGCCAGCAGCCTAGGACAGGTCCGAGAGACCCAGTACTTC
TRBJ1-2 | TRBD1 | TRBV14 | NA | CASSPRQGDGYTF | TGTGCCAGCAGCCCCCGACAGGGAGACGGCTACACCTTC
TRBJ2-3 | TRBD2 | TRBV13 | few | CASSLELAEDTDTQYF | TGTGCCAGCAGCTTAGAGCTAGCGGAGGACACAGATACGCAGTATTTT
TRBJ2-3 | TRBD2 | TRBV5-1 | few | CASRVGTISTDTQYF | TGCGCCAGCAGGGTAGGGACTATTAGCACAGATACGCAGTATTTT
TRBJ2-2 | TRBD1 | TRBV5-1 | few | CASSVTGLYAGELFF | TGCGCCAGCAGCGTGACAGGGTTATATGCCGGGGAGCTGTTTTTT
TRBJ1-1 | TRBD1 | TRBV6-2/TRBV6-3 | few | CASTLAPGQMAFF | TGTGCCAGCACCCTAGCCCCGGGACAGATGGCTTTCTTT
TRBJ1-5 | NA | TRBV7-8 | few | CASSPRRGTNNQPQHF | TGTGCCAGCAGCCCTAGACGGGGTACCAATAATCAGCCCCAGCATTTT
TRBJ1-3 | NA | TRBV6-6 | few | CASSYRTGNSGNTIYF | TGTGCCAGCAGTTACAGGACTGGAAACTCTGGAAACACCATATATTTT
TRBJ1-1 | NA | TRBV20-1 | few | CSARSTAPEAFF | TGCAGTGCTAGATCTACCGCGCCAGAAGCTTTCTTT
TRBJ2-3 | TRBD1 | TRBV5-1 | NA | CASSSDRDGDTQYF | TGCGCCAGCAGCTCGGACAGGGACGGGGATACGCAGTATTTT
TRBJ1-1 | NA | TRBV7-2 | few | CASSPRQNKANTEAFF | TGTGCCAGCAGCCCCAGACAGAATAAAGCCAACACTGAAGCTTTCTTT
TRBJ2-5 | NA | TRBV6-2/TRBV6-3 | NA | CASSSPQGAQYF | TGTGCCAGCAGTTCCCCCCAAGGGGCCCAGTACTTC
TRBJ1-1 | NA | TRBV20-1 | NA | CRAGRGDLSLGTEAFF | TGCAGGGCAGGGCGGGGGGACTTGTCTTTAGGGACTGAAGCTTTCTTT
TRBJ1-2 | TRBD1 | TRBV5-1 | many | CASSFLQGDYGYTF | TGCGCCAGCAGCTTTTTACAGGGGGACTATGGCTACACCTTC
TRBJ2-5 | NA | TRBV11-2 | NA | CASSLGQVLETQYF | TGTGCCAGCAGCTTAGGGCAGGTTCTTGAGACCCAGTACTTC
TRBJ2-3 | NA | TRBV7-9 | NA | CAARGDDTQYF | TGTGCAGCGAGGGGGGACGATACGCAGTATTTT
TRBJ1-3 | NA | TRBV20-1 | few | CSARDAGRGNTIYF | TGCAGTGCTAGAGACGCAGGGCGGGGAAACACCATATATTTT
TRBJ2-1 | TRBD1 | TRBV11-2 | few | CASSLVIGTGWNEQFF | TGTGCCAGCAGCTTGGTAATCGGGACAGGGTGGAATGAGCAGTTCTTC
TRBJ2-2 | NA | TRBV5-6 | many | CASSTQGTGELFF | TGTGCCAGCAGTACACAGGGAACCGGGGAGCTGTTTTTT